The 25 T cell receptor beta chains presented below share a single source sample, sequenced in a study of CD8 T cells in ankylosing spondylitis. From the 5' RACE reads, TCRdb called clonotypes with MiXCR, one entry per CDR3 protein. The sample lists some 200,000 distinct CDR3 sequences, more than 25% occurring once. Sequenced: blood, either unsorted or a sorted T cell fraction (not recorded which). These receptors all stem from a male donor with ankylosing spondylitis or in good health (not recorded which).

This clonotype was seen ten or more times. V usage is TRBV11-2 and J usage is TRBJ2-3, with D perhaps matching TRBD2 (6 bases). There are 15 residues in the CDR3. Germline values: CDR1 SGHAT, CDR2 FQNNGV. Deletions cut 2 bases from V and 7 bases from J, with 16 bases between. CDR3 protein: CASSLPGASSNTQYF. The CDR3 DNA reads TGTGCCAGCAGCTTACCGGGAGCTAGTTCCAATACGCAGTATTTT.

This clonotype was observed at least ten times. V and J are TRBV20-1 and TRBJ2-4; D may correspond to TRBD1 or TRBD2 (5 bases each). V was cut by 4 bases and J by 0 bases, with 13 bases left in between. Germline-derived CDR1 and CDR2 are DFQATT and SNEGSKA (reference sequence). The CDR3 has 15 amino acids. The CDR3 loop reads CSAIRGVLAKNIQYF. CDR3 coding DNA: TGCAGTGCTATTCGAGGGGTTCTAGCCAAAAACATTCAGTACTTC.

This clonotype was seen only a few times. CDR3 sequence (DNA): TGTGCCACCAGCAGGGACAATTCCTACGAGCAGTACTTC. Residues: CATSRDNSYEQYF. The chain carries TRBV15 and TRBJ2-7, with a weak D call TRBD1 (5 bases). Germline V lookup: CDR1 LNHNV, CDR2 YYDKDF (reference sequence). This CDR3 region has 13 residues. V shed 3 bases and J shed 1 base, with 7 bases lying between them.

This chain uses TRBV12-3 or TRBV12-4 with TRBJ2-5; 8 nucleotides align to TRBD1. The CDR3 has 13 amino acids. The J segment lost 5 bases and the V segment lost 8 bases, leaving 7 bases of the junction unmatched. Here the CDR3 reads CASQGASRETQYF. CDR3 bases: TGTGCCAGCCAGGGGGCCTCTAGGGAGACCCAGTACTTC.

In its sample, this clonotype was seen many times. The V call is TRBV7-2, the J call TRBJ2-1; 12 positions match TRBD2. J gave up 4 bases and V 6 bases, and 4 bases lay outside the gene matches. The CDR3 runs 15 residues. The germline V gene has CDR1 SGHTA and CDR2 FQGNSA. The CDR3 loop is CASRLAGGGYNEQFF. The CDR3 nucleotides are TGTGCCAGCAGGCTAGCGGGAGGGGGGTACAATGAGCAGTTCTTC.

In this sample, this clonotype turned up many times. The rearrangement uses TRBV7-8 and TRBJ2-2, with 7 bases that match TRBD2. V lost 4 bases, J lost 6 bases, and 14 bases stayed unmatched. The CDR3 sequence is 17 residues long. Looked up from germline, CDR1 is SGHVS and CDR2 is FQNEAQ. CDR3 sequence: CASSSGIGGSYAGELFF. As DNA, the CDR3 is TGTGCCAGCAGCTCAGGGATTGGCGGGAGTTATGCCGGGGAGCTGTTTTTT.

This clonotype was observed a handful of times. The chain employs TRBV29-1 and TRBJ1-5; no clear D. Germline V gene data show CDR1 as SQVTM and CDR2 as ANQGSEA. V lost 0 bases and J lost 2, with 8 bases in between. The CDR3 totals 14 residues. In nucleotides, the CDR3 is TGCAGCGTTGAAGATGCGGGTCGCAATCAGCCCCAGCATTTT. This encodes CSVEDAGRNQPQHF. Full variable domain (missing parts from reference TRBV29-1 and TRBJ1-5): SAVISQKPSRDICQRGTSLTIQCQVDSQVTMMFWYRQQPGQSLTLIATANQGSEATYESGFVIDKFPISRPNLTFSTLTVSNMSPEDSSIYLCSVEDAGRNQPQHFGDGTRLSIL.

This chain joins TRBV12-3 or TRBV12-4 and TRBJ1-6; D remains unclear. V lost 6 bases and J 8 bases, leaving 8 bases between the germline ends. The CDR3 loop spans 12 amino acids. CDR3 residues: CASSLLDSPLHF. The CDR3 bases are TGTGCCAGCAGCCTTCTGGATTCACCCCTCCACTTT.

In this sample, this clonotype turned up a few times. The chain combines TRBV20-1 with TRBJ2-1, with 11 bases lining up with TRBD2. V shed 5 bases and J 6 bases; nucleotides not matched to a gene: 9. CDR3 length: 15 residues. The V gene's germline CDR1 is DFQATT and CDR2 SNEGSKA (reference sequence). The CDR3 is CSAALGLAAGNEQFF. Written as DNA, the CDR3 is TGCAGTGCTGCCTTGGGACTAGCGGCAGGCAATGAGCAGTTCTTC.

This clonotype appeared many times. The V and J genes are TRBV4-1 and TRBJ1-2; D gene ambiguous. CDR3 size: 14 residues. Germline assignment: CDR1 MGHRA and CDR2 YSYEKL. Trimming pared 0 bases from V and 4 bases from J, leaving 9 bases between. CDR3 sequence: CASSQDGVGYGYTF. CDR3 nucleotides: TGCGCCAGCAGCCAAGATGGGGTTGGCTATGGCTACACCTTC.

This clonotype was observed many times. The chain is built from TRBV7-9 and TRBJ1-4, with D perhaps TRBD1 (5 bases). The CDR3 is 14 amino acids. Germline V CDR1 and CDR2: SEHNR, FQNEAQ (reference sequence). V shed 5 bases and J shed 8 bases, with 15 bases lying between them. The CDR3: CASSILRDVEKLFF. The CDR3 DNA follows: TGTGCCAGCAGCATCCTAAGGGACGTGGAAAAACTGTTTTTT.

This clonotype was counted a few times. The chain carries TRBV12-3 or TRBV12-4 and TRBJ1-6, with D possibly being TRBD1 (6 bases). The V and J ends lost 6 bases and 5 bases respectively, with 14 bases between them. The CDR3 covers 15 residues. Here the CDR3 reads CASRRRTADNSPLHF. Here the CDR3 DNA reads TGTGCCAGCAGACGCAGGACAGCGGATAATTCACCCCTCCACTTT.

This clonotype occurred a few times. This CDR3 reads CATSRDVGSGTDTQYF. CDR3 sequence (DNA): TGTGCCACCAGCAGAGATGTCGGTTCGGGAACAGATACGCAGTATTTT. The chain combines TRBV15 with TRBJ2-3; D possibly corresponds to TRBD2 (5 bases). There are 16 residues in the CDR3. V was clipped by 0 bases and J by 3 bases, with 13 bases between them. CDR1 and CDR2 from the germline V gene are LNHNV and YYDKDF (reference sequence).

This chain joins TRBV9 and TRBJ2-3, with D unresolved. Trimming stripped 2 bases from V and 0 bases from J, with 4 bases between. The CDR3 consists of 13 residues. In germline, CDR1 is SGDLS, CDR2 YYNGEE. The CDR3: CASSVSSTDTQYF. The CDR3 nucleotides are TGTGCCAGCAGCGTTAGTAGCACAGATACGCAGTATTTT.

The genes are TRBV4-2 and TRBJ2-3; D uncertain. The CDR3 runs to 15 residues. Germline V gene data show CDR1 as LGHNA and CDR2 as YNFKEQ. The V and J ends lost 0 bases and 1 base respectively, with 8 bases between them. The CDR3 here is CASSQEVDRTDTQYF. Written as DNA, the CDR3 is TGTGCCAGCAGCCAAGAGGTTGACCGCACAGATACGCAGTATTTT.

This clonotype was seen once. A read error may be the cause here, since a much bigger clone is one base away. The V call is TRBV10-1, the J call TRBJ2-3; 9 nucleotides line up with TRBD1. Germline V lookup: CDR1 WNHNN, CDR2 SYGVQD (reference sequence). The V gene end was trimmed by 4 bases and the J gene end by 2 bases; junction bases not matched to a gene: 13. This CDR3 contains 18 residues. CDR3 in amino acids: CASSGRKSTGGSTDTQYF. In DNA, the CDR3 is TGCGCCAGCAGTGGCCGGAAATCGACAGGGGGTTCCACAGATACGCAGTATTTT.

This clonotype has only a few counts. The CDR3, as DNA: TGCAGTGCTAGAGGCGAAGCGGGAGGGAGTCACGAGCAGTACTTC. Encoded protein: CSARGEAGGSHEQYF. The chain is built from TRBV20-1 and TRBJ2-7, with 10 bases identical to TRBD2. There are 15 residues in the CDR3. Germline CDR1 reads DFQATT; CDR2 reads SNEGSKA (reference sequence). The V and J ends lost 1 base and 5 bases, in that order; junction bases with no gene match: 8.

The CDR3 protein is CSAQGLTEETQYF. In nucleotides, the CDR3 is TGCAGTGCCCAAGGGTTGACCGAAGAGACCCAGTACTTC. The chain combines TRBV20-1 with TRBJ2-5, with no clear D. Trimming removed 6 bases from V and 3 bases from J, with 14 bases in between. Germline CDR1 DFQATT, CDR2 SNEGSKA (reference sequence). The CDR3 length is 13 residues.

This clonotype appeared many times. This chain joins TRBV2 and TRBJ2-1, with TRBD2 as a possible D gene (6 bases). The CDR3 loop spans 13 amino acids. From germline, CDR1 is SNHLY and CDR2 FYNNEI. The ends were cut back, 6 bases at V and 4 bases at J, with 10 bases in the middle. As DNA, the CDR3 is TGTGCCAGCAGCGGCGGGATTTACAATGAGCAGTTCTTC. This sequence encodes CASSGGIYNEQFF. Variable domain in full (rest from reference TRBV2 and TRBJ2-1): EPEVTQTPSHQVTQMGQEVILRCVPISNHLYFYWYRQILGQKVEFLVSFYNNEISEKSEIFDDQFSVERPDGSNFTLKIRSTKLEDSAMYFCASSGGIYNEQFFGPGTRLTVL.

The chain couples TRBV5-1 to TRBJ2-3; D uncertain. The V and J ends lost 6 bases and 2 bases respectively, with 16 bases between them. The germline V gene encodes CDR1 SGHRS and CDR2 YFSETQ. The CDR3 has 15 residues. The CDR3 DNA reads as TGCGCCAGCACTCCGTTAGGCACGGACACAGATACGCAGTATTTT. Translating gives CASTPLGTDTDTQYF.

The V gene is TRBV29-1, the J gene TRBJ2-3; D is undetermined. The germline V gene has CDR1 SQVTM and CDR2 ANQGSEA. Trimming stripped 7 bases from V and 6 bases from J, with 11 bases between. The CDR3 contains 11 residues. CDR3 nucleotides: TGCAGCGCTCGGCACACGGATACGCAGTATTTT. Its translation: CSARHTDTQYF.

The rearrangement uses TRBV7-9 and TRBJ2-1; perhaps D is TRBD1 or TRBD2 (5 bases each). Germline values: CDR1 SEHNR, CDR2 FQNEAQ (reference sequence). V shed 4 bases and J shed 1 base, with 14 bases lying between them. The CDR3 has 16 residues. The CDR3 region is CASSSTGTHSYNEQFF. The DNA for the CDR3 is TGTGCCAGCAGCTCAACCGGGACCCATTCCTACAATGAGCAGTTCTTC.

At least ten counts were recorded for this clonotype. The CDR3 coding sequence is TGCAGCGTTGAACCCCCCGGGGACGTTCCCTACGAGCAGTACTTC. It yields the protein CSVEPPGDVPYEQYF. The chain recombines TRBV29-1 with TRBJ2-7; perhaps D is TRBD1 or TRBD2 (5 bases each). Trimming removed 2 bases at V and 2 bases at J, with 16 bases between. Germline CDR1 and CDR2: SQVTM and ANQGSEA. The CDR3 covers 15 residues.

The table lists this clonotype with many counts. The chain combines TRBV5-1 with TRBJ1-1, with no clear D. Germline CDR1 reads SGHRS; CDR2 reads YFSETQ. The V end was cut by 0 bases, the J end by 8 bases, with 8 bases between. The CDR3 covers 12 residues. The CDR3 here is CASSLVGVEAFF. The CDR3 DNA sequence: TGCGCCAGCAGCTTGGTAGGCGTCGAAGCTTTCTTT.

Ten or more counts support this clonotype. This chain connects TRBV7-3 to TRBJ2-1; possibly TRBD2 for D (6 bases). Trimming took 0 bases from V and 5 from J, leaving 8 bases between them. The CDR3 is made up of 14 amino acids. From germline, CDR1 is SGHTA and CDR2 FQGTGA. The CDR3: CASSLTRTNNEQFF. CDR3 nucleotides: TGTGCCAGCAGCTTAACTAGGACTAACAATGAGCAGTTCTTC. The entire variable domain, with the rest obtained from reference TRBV7-3 and TRBJ2-1, is as follows: GAGVSQTPSNKVTEKGKYVELRCDPISGHTALYWYRQSLGQGPEFLIYFQGTGAADDSGLPNDRFFAVRPEGSVSTLKIQRTERGDSAVYLCASSLTRTNNEQFFGPGTRLTVL.